This TCR beta chain was sequenced for a study of beta chain features in type 1 diabetes. Study-level findings and limits: These data did not resolve whether HLA type affects TCRB rearrangement.

Since all of the isolated RNA was reverse transcribed, expressed TCRB transcripts were what got sequenced. Assay used: immunoSEQ multiplex PCR; TCRdb lists only in-frame clones, some missing. The sample gives around 500,000 clones, about an eighth of which show up once; approximately 0.045% is in the top ten. About this clone: What it binds is not known. The germline gene is not matched at one end of the junction; a read error may be the cause.

Sequencing was done on a sample of naive CD4+ T cells from blood. The clonotype originates from a woman under 30 in good health.

CDR3: CASSEGTWHF. CDR3 nucleotide sequence: TGTGCCAGCAGTGAGGGAACGTGGCATTTT. This chain connects TRBV2 to TRBJ2-3; no clear D. This CDR3 comprises 10 residues. Germline CDR1 SNHLY, CDR2 FYNNEI. The whole variable domain, remainder taken from reference TRBV2 and TRBJ2-3, is EPEVTQTPSHQVTQMGQEVILRCVPISNHLYFYWYRQILGQKVEFLVSFYNNEISEKSEIFDDQFSVERPDGSNFTLKIRSTKLEDSAMYFCASSEGTWHFGPGTRLTVL.